A selection of T cell receptor beta chains follows, all from one sample in a study of cytomegalovirus exposure and HLA in healthy donors. Produced via immunoSEQ multiplex PCR; TCRdb's table is partial and in-frame only. In the table there are around 150,000 clones, around 75% of which are singletons. The specimen sequenced was PBMCs. All receptors derive from a male donor in good health and CMV-seronegative. Both conserved end residues are part of each CDR3. Each record gives: V gene, J gene, D gene, clone size, CDR3 protein, CDR3 DNA. The D gene is left open where the match is weak. Some rows mark clone size as missing; the rest say once, few, many or name a class of expanded clone.

v_gene: TRBV29-1
j_gene: TRBJ2-3
d_gene: TRBD2
abundance: -
CDR3aa: CSVEGGGGADTQYF
CDR3nt: TGCAGCGTTGAGGGGGGCGGGGGGGCGGATACGCAGTATTTT

v_gene: TRBV7-3
j_gene: TRBJ2-1
d_gene: TRBD1
abundance: -
CDR3aa: CASSLSQGASYNEQFF
CDR3nt: TGTGCCAGCAGCTTAAGCCAGGGGGCTTCCTACAATGAGCAGTTCTTC

v_gene: TRBV11-2
j_gene: TRBJ1-1
d_gene: -
abundance: few
CDR3aa: CASSLVAGLNTEAFF
CDR3nt: TGTGCCAGCAGCTTAGTGGCAGGGTTGAACACTGAAGCTTTCTTT

v_gene: TRBV4-3
j_gene: TRBJ2-1
d_gene: TRBD2
abundance: -
CDR3aa: CASSQGPSGSNNEQFF
CDR3nt: TGCGCCAGCAGCCAAGGCCCTAGCGGGAGTAACAATGAGCAGTTCTTC

v_gene: TRBV7-8
j_gene: TRBJ1-1
d_gene: TRBD1
abundance: -
CDR3aa: CASSHSGTGEGEAFF
CDR3nt: TGTGCCAGCAGCCACTCCGGGACAGGGGAAGGGGAAGCTTTCTTT

v_gene: TRBV7-6
j_gene: TRBJ2-2
d_gene: -
abundance: -
CDR3aa: CASSSSNTGELFF
CDR3nt: TGTGCCAGCAGCAGCTCGAACACCGGGGAGCTGTTTTTT

v_gene: TRBV28
j_gene: TRBJ2-7
d_gene: TRBD2
abundance: -
CDR3aa: CASSFGGTSSYEQYF
CDR3nt: TGTGCCAGCAGTTTTGGCGGGACTAGCAGCTACGAGCAGTACTTC

v_gene: TRBV5-1
j_gene: TRBJ2-3
d_gene: -
abundance: -
CDR3aa: CASSYGQPISSTDTQYF
CDR3nt: TGCGCCAGCAGCTACGGACAGCCGATATCTAGCACAGATACGCAGTATTTT

v_gene: TRBV5-8
j_gene: TRBJ1-6
d_gene: TRBD1
abundance: -
CDR3aa: CASSQGTVNSPLHF
CDR3nt: TGTGCCAGCAGCCAGGGGACAGTAAATTCACCCCTCCACTTT

v_gene: TRBV27
j_gene: TRBJ2-7
d_gene: -
abundance: -
CDR3aa: CASSFRGPTYEQYF
CDR3nt: TGTGCCAGCAGTTTTCGCGGGCCGACCTACGAGCAGTACTTC

v_gene: TRBV2
j_gene: TRBJ1-4
d_gene: -
abundance: once
CDR3aa: CASTEVPTNEKLFF
CDR3nt: TGTGCCAGCACAGAGGTTCCTACTAATGAAAAACTGTTTTTT

v_gene: TRBV19
j_gene: TRBJ1-2
d_gene: -
abundance: -
CDR3aa: CASKLRDTANYGYTF
CDR3nt: TGTGCCAGTAAACTACGGGACACAGCTAACTATGGCTACACCTTC

v_gene: TRBV5-1
j_gene: TRBJ2-3
d_gene: TRBD1
abundance: once
CDR3aa: CASSWGDRAGDTQYF
CDR3nt: TGCGCCAGCAGCTGGGGGGACAGGGCTGGAGATACGCAGTATTTT

v_gene: TRBV6-5
j_gene: TRBJ1-1
d_gene: -
abundance: -
CDR3aa: CASSYSQGRNTEAFF
CDR3nt: TGTGCCAGCAGTTACTCCCAGGGTAGGAACACTGAAGCTTTCTTT

v_gene: TRBV7-6
j_gene: TRBJ2-3
d_gene: TRBD2
abundance: few
CDR3aa: CASSISGSGADTQYF
CDR3nt: TGTGCCAGCAGCATAAGCGGGAGTGGGGCAGATACGCAGTATTTT

v_gene: TRBV7-9
j_gene: TRBJ2-1
d_gene: TRBD2
abundance: many
CDR3aa: CASSLNSGGKQFF
CDR3nt: TGTGCCAGCAGCTTGAATTCGGGAGGGAAGCAGTTCTTC

v_gene: TRBV7-2
j_gene: TRBJ2-7
d_gene: TRBD1
abundance: -
CDR3aa: CASSLGTGVFDEQYF
CDR3nt: TGTGCCAGCAGCTTAGGGACAGGGGTCTTCGACGAGCAGTACTTC

v_gene: TRBV5-6
j_gene: TRBJ1-4
d_gene: TRBD1
abundance: once
CDR3aa: CASSAPGQGDEKLFF
CDR3nt: TGTGCCAGCAGCGCCCCGGGACAGGGGGATGAAAAACTGTTTTTT

v_gene: TRBV29-1
j_gene: TRBJ2-1
d_gene: -
abundance: few
CDR3aa: CSVDREVGEQFF
CDR3nt: TGCAGCGTCGACAGGGAGGTGGGTGAGCAGTTCTTC

v_gene: TRBV11-1
j_gene: TRBJ2-3
d_gene: TRBD2
abundance: few
CDR3aa: CASSYSGDRADTQYF
CDR3nt: TGTGCCAGCAGCTATAGCGGGGATCGGGCAGATACGCAGTATTTT

v_gene: TRBV7-2
j_gene: TRBJ2-5
d_gene: -
abundance: -
CDR3aa: CASSFKGAQYF
CDR3nt: TGTGCCAGCAGCTTTAAGGGGGCCCAGTACTTC

v_gene: TRBV9
j_gene: TRBJ2-3
d_gene: -
abundance: -
CDR3aa: CASSALGQPFTDTQYF
CDR3nt: TGTGCCAGCAGCGCCCTCGGACAGCCATTCACAGATACGCAGTATTTT

v_gene: TRBV28
j_gene: TRBJ2-7
d_gene: TRBD2
abundance: -
CDR3aa: CASVGSLLLAGGYEQYF
CDR3nt: TGTGCCAGCGTCGGCAGCCTTCTCCTAGCGGGAGGTTACGAGCAGTACTTC

v_gene: TRBV10-3
j_gene: TRBJ2-3
d_gene: TRBD2
abundance: -
CDR3aa: CAVSELAGGWTQYF
CDR3nt: TGTGCCGTCTCGGAACTAGCGGGGGGATGGACGCAGTATTTT

v_gene: TRBV29-1
j_gene: TRBJ2-7
d_gene: TRBD1
abundance: -
CDR3aa: CSVGQGNEQYF
CDR3nt: TGCAGCGTTGGACAGGGAAACGAGCAGTACTTC

v_gene: TRBV4-3
j_gene: TRBJ2-1
d_gene: -
abundance: -
CDR3aa: CASSQEAELFNEQFF
CDR3nt: TGCGCCAGCAGCCAAGAGGCGGAACTTTTTAATGAGCAGTTCTTC

v_gene: TRBV7-9
j_gene: TRBJ1-4
d_gene: -
abundance: -
CDR3aa: CASSLIRTTNEKLFF
CDR3nt: TGTGCCAGCAGCTTAATCAGGACAACGAATGAAAAACTGTTTTTT

v_gene: TRBV6-1
j_gene: TRBJ2-1
d_gene: TRBD1
abundance: -
CDR3aa: CASSGQGDGEQFF
CDR3nt: TGTGCCAGCAGTGGACAGGGGGATGGGGAGCAGTTCTTC

v_gene: TRBV2
j_gene: TRBJ1-2
d_gene: TRBD1
abundance: few
CDR3aa: CASTRAGQGIRYTF
CDR3nt: TGTGCCAGCACCAGAGCGGGACAGGGGATTCGCTACACCTTC

v_gene: TRBV6-1
j_gene: TRBJ1-6
d_gene: TRBD1
abundance: once
CDR3aa: CASSEPGTGHSPLHF
CDR3nt: TGTGCCAGCAGTGAACCCGGGACAGGACATTCACCCCTCCACTTT

v_gene: TRBV4-2
j_gene: TRBJ1-1
d_gene: -
abundance: -
CDR3aa: CASSQEGWGVNTEAFF
CDR3nt: TGTGCCAGCAGCCAAGAAGGGTGGGGAGTGAACACTGAAGCTTTCTTT

v_gene: TRBV11-1
j_gene: TRBJ1-1
d_gene: -
abundance: once
CDR3aa: CASSTSGLATAFF
CDR3nt: TGTGCCAGCAGCACTAGCGGGTTAGCGACGGCTTTCTTT

v_gene: TRBV7-9
j_gene: TRBJ1-5
d_gene: TRBD1
abundance: once
CDR3aa: CASSGTGNQPQHF
CDR3nt: TGTGCCAGCAGCGGGACAGGGAATCAGCCCCAGCATTTT

v_gene: TRBV29-1
j_gene: TRBJ2-3
d_gene: TRBD2
abundance: -
CDR3aa: CSVTRGGATDTQYF
CDR3nt: TGCAGCGTCACGCGGGGGGGAGCCACAGATACGCAGTATTTT

v_gene: TRBV30
j_gene: TRBJ2-1
d_gene: TRBD2
abundance: -
CDR3aa: CAWIVAGGPYNEQFF
CDR3nt: TGTGCCTGGATCGTAGCGGGAGGGCCCTACAATGAGCAGTTCTTC

v_gene: TRBV2
j_gene: TRBJ2-3
d_gene: TRBD2
abundance: -
CDR3aa: CASRYRLAGTDTQYF
CDR3nt: TGTGCCAGCAGGTACCGACTAGCGGGCACAGATACGCAGTATTTT

v_gene: TRBV4-3
j_gene: TRBJ1-2
d_gene: -
abundance: -
CDR3aa: CASSQDPGYGYTF
CDR3nt: TGCGCCAGCAGCCAAGATCCCGGCTATGGCTACACCTTC

v_gene: TRBV19
j_gene: TRBJ2-1
d_gene: TRBD1
abundance: -
CDR3aa: CASSLRDRSYNEQFF
CDR3nt: TGTGCCAGTAGTCTCCGGGACAGGTCCTACAATGAGCAGTTCTTC

v_gene: TRBV11-3
j_gene: TRBJ2-1
d_gene: TRBD2
abundance: -
CDR3aa: CASSRRTSGGDEQFF
CDR3nt: TGTGCCAGCAGCCGCCGGACTAGCGGGGGGGATGAGCAGTTCTTC

v_gene: TRBV27
j_gene: TRBJ2-7
d_gene: -
abundance: -
CDR3aa: CASSFLEGAYEQYF
CDR3nt: TGTGCCAGCAGTTTCCTAGAAGGGGCGTACGAGCAGTACTTC

v_gene: TRBV6-1
j_gene: TRBJ2-7
d_gene: TRBD1
abundance: -
CDR3aa: CASSEAGHDRVPYEQYF
CDR3nt: TGTGCCAGCAGTGAAGCTGGGCACGACAGGGTTCCCTACGAGCAGTACTTC

v_gene: TRBV5-6
j_gene: TRBJ2-1
d_gene: TRBD2
abundance: -
CDR3aa: CASSLPGGYNEQFF
CDR3nt: TGTGCCAGCAGCTTGCCGGGGGGTTACAATGAGCAGTTCTTC

v_gene: TRBV7-9
j_gene: TRBJ2-2
d_gene: -
abundance: few
CDR3aa: CASSPAGTGELFF
CDR3nt: TGTGCCAGCAGCCCCGCGGGCACCGGGGAGCTGTTTTTT

v_gene: TRBV6-5
j_gene: TRBJ1-6
d_gene: -
abundance: -
CDR3aa: CASSPSQNSPLHF
CDR3nt: TGTGCCAGCAGCCCCTCACAGAATTCACCCCTCCACTTT

v_gene: TRBV11-2
j_gene: TRBJ1-1
d_gene: -
abundance: -
CDR3aa: CASSSVVEAIAFF
CDR3nt: TGTGCCAGCAGCTCGGTTGTAGAGGCCATAGCTTTCTTT

v_gene: TRBV6-1
j_gene: TRBJ2-7
d_gene: -
abundance: few
CDR3aa: CASSRVWGDEQYF
CDR3nt: TGTGCCAGCAGTCGTGTATGGGGAGATGAGCAGTACTTC

v_gene: TRBV7-3
j_gene: TRBJ2-5
d_gene: -
abundance: few
CDR3aa: CASSPTGETQYF
CDR3nt: TGTGCCAGCAGCCCAACGGGGGAGACCCAGTACTTC

v_gene: TRBV30
j_gene: TRBJ2-3
d_gene: TRBD2
abundance: -
CDR3aa: CAWSVLAGSTDTQYF
CDR3nt: TGTGCCTGGAGTGTACTAGCGGGAAGCACAGATACGCAGTATTTT

v_gene: TRBV5-1
j_gene: TRBJ2-1
d_gene: TRBD2
abundance: -
CDR3aa: CASSWYSGSNYNEQFF
CDR3nt: TGCGCCAGCAGCTGGTATAGCGGGAGTAACTACAATGAGCAGTTCTTC

v_gene: TRBV10-3
j_gene: TRBJ2-3
d_gene: TRBD2
abundance: -
CDR3aa: CAINGGGASSLDTQYF
CDR3nt: TGTGCCATCAATGGCGGGGGGGCCAGTAGTCTAGATACGCAGTATTTT